This T cell receptor beta chain was found in a study of OX40 agonist ivuxolimab in advanced cancers. Peripheral blood came from all dose cohorts at three timepoints. The V and J ends lost 2 bases and 15 bases respectively, with 12 bases between them. The CDR3 is 11 amino acids. CDR1 is SGHDN, CDR2 FVKESK, per germline. The method was immunoSEQ multiplex PCR; TCRdb's version includes in-frame clones alone and lacks a portion of them. The repertoire holds tens of thousands of clones, with around nine tenths as singletons. This sequence joins TRBV14 and TRBJ2-3, with D unresolved. This sequence originates from an adult with an advanced solid tumor such as melanoma, head and neck, liver or kidney cancer. The sequencing used CD4+ or CD8+ T cells sorted from blood, collected in a trial of the OX40 agonist ivuxolimab. Written as DNA, the CDR3 is TGTGCCAGCAGCCAAAGCCACGTGTCTTATTTT. This sequence encodes CASSQSHVSYF.